The present TCR beta chain was sequenced within a study of T cell responses to AZD1222 COVID-19 vaccine. Study at large: It was second doses at about 4 or about 12 weeks that were pooled.

Sequenced by immunoSEQ multiplex PCR; TCRdb stores in-frame clones only, minus some. The sample includes approximately 70,000 clones, around 86% of them seen just once. The CDR3 extends over 14 amino acids. Germline CDR1 and CDR2: SGHVS and FQNEAQ. The V end was cut by 8 bases, the J end by 2 bases, with 15 bases between. This clone appeared a single time. Antigen specificity is unknown. Points from the study as a whole: White British people made up most donors, females outnumbered males, and clonal diversity was possibly underestimated.

This chain connects TRBV7-8 to TRBJ2-5; D may correspond to TRBD1 or TRBD2 (5 bases each). Material: peripheral blood, obtained on day 0 of AZD1222 vaccination. The sequence was obtained from an adult in good health. CDR3 protein: CASCRDLDQETQYF. DNA of the CDR3: TGTGCCAGCTGCCGGGACCTCGATCAAGAGACCCAGTACTTC.